This TCR beta chain was recorded in a study of CD8+ T cells in alopecia areata. Study-level results: Clonality exceeded that of normal scalp in lesional scalp, most notably in alopecia totalis/universalis.

RNA was extracted and reverse transcribed into cDNA as the sequencing template. Assay used: immunoSEQ multiplex PCR; TCRdb lists only in-frame clones, some missing. The sample lists fewer than 250,000 clones; 55% to 70% were seen once. Sample treatment: oral pan-JAK inhibitor, 5-10 mg twice daily. Of note for this clone: The antigen is unknown.

Germline V gene sequence: CDR1 SGHTA, CDR2 FQGNSA. This CDR3 contains 15 residues. Trimming took off 1 base at V and 7 bases at J, with 13 bases between the two ends. This TCR derives from a human donor with alopecia areata. Sequences were derived from CD4+ T cells sorted from blood, sampled at week 4, from a patient treated with tofacitinib. The rearrangement links TRBV7-2 to TRBJ1-4, with D possibly TRBD1 on 5 matching bases. Here the CDR3 reads CASSLDGREGEKLFF. The CDR3 DNA is TGTGCCAGCAGCTTAGATGGCAGGGAGGGTGAAAAACTGTTTTTT.